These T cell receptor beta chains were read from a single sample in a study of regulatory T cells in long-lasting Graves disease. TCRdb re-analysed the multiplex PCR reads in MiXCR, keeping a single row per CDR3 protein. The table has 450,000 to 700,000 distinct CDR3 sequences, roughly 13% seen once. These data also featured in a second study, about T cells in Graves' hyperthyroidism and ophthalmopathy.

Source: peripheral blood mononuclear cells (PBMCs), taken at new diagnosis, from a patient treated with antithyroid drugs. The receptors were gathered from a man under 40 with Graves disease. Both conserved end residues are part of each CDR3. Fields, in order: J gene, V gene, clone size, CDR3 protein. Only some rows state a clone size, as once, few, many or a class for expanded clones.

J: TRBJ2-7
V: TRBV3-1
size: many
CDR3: CASSPVEWASYEQYF

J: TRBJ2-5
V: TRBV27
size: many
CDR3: CASSLKGWGTSGRTETQYF

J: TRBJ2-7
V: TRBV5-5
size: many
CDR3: CASSWGLAYGYF

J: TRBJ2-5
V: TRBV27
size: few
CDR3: CASSLREKETQYF

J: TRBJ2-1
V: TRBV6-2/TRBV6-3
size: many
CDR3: CASRRPQPNEQFF

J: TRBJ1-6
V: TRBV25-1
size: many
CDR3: CASSESGRYNSPLHF

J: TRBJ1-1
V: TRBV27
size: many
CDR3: CASTTNPGSTEAFF

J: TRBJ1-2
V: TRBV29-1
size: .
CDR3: CSARRGRSYGYTF

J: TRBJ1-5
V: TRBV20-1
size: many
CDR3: CSASSGNTQPQHF

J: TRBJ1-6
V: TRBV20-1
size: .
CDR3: CSASPGRPNSPLHF

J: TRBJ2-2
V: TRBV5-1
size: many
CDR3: CASSSSGTTGELFF

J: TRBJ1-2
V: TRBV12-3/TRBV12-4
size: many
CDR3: CASSSQGSDGYTF

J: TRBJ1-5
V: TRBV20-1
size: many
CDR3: CSARERQGAVKGQPQHF

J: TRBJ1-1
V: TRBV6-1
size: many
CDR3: CASSEAQVTEAFF

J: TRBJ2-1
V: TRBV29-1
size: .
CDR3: CSVLLAGVRFF

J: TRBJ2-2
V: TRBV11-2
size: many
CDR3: CASSLAWGVVGTGELFF

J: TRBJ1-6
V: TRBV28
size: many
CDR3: CASRSGGPNNSPLHF

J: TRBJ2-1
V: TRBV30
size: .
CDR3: CAWSIGQAYNEQFF

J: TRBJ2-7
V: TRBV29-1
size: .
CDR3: CSVLGGVGHEQYF

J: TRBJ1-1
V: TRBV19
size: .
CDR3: CASSMGRREAFF

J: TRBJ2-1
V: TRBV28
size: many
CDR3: CASRNQGGPLSEQFF

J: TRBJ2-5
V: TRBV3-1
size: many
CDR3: CASSQDLQTQYF

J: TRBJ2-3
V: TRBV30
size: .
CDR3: CAWSVPGADTQYF

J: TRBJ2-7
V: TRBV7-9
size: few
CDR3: CASTSGDRATYEQYF

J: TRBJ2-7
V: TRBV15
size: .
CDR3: CATSRDRSSGQRGQYF

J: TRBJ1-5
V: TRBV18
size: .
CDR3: CASSPSLSNQPQHF